The rows below give T cell receptor beta chains drawn from one sample of a study of blood T cell repertoires in COVID-19. Profiled with immunoSEQ multiplex PCR; TCRdb holds only in-frame clones, not every one. Among about 230,000 clones listed, roughly four fifths were seen once. Sequenced sample: peripheral blood. The receptors originated from a woman of 80 years or more with COVID-19, enrolled during active disease. Both conserved end residues are part of each CDR3. A D gene is named only where the DNA matches it firmly. Not all rows give a size; the values are once, few, many and, for expanded clones, a class.

once	.	TRBJ2-1	TRBV4-1	CASSQDPPLRQFF	TGCGCCAGCAGCCAAGATCCCCCACTACGGCAGTTCTTC
.	.	TRBJ1-2	TRBV10-3	CATRTDRGNYGYTF	TGTGCCACGCGGACAGACAGAGGTAACTATGGCTACACCTTC
.	TRBD1	TRBJ1-1	TRBV15	CATSARQGRYTEAFF	TGTGCCACCAGCGCCCGACAGGGCCGGTACACTGAAGCTTTCTTT
.	TRBD1	TRBJ1-2	TRBV4-2	CASSRETGSDYGYTF	TGTGCCAGCAGCCGCGAGACAGGGTCGGACTATGGCTACACCTTC
.	.	TRBJ1-2	TRBV28	CASRENYGYTF	TGTGCCAGTAGGGAGAACTATGGCTACACCTTC
.	TRBD1	TRBJ2-2	TRBV2	CASSVGTGPYTGELFF	TGTGCCAGCAGTGTCGGGACAGGGCCCTACACCGGGGAGCTGTTTTTT
.	TRBD1	TRBJ1-1	TRBV30	CAWSGDSNTEAFF	TGTGCCTGGAGCGGGGACAGCAACACTGAAGCTTTCTTT
.	TRBD1	TRBJ1-2	TRBV19	CASSTRQGPANYGYTF	TGTGCCAGTAGTACCCGACAGGGCCCAGCTAACTATGGCTACACCTTC
once	.	TRBJ2-5	TRBV5-1	CASSLMAGVGQETQYF	TGCGCCAGCAGCTTGATGGCGGGTGTCGGCCAAGAGACCCAGTACTTC
few	.	TRBJ1-1	TRBV5-1	CASSPAVGTPNTEAFF	TGCGCCAGCAGCCCGGCGGTAGGCACCCCAAACACTGAAGCTTTCTTT
.	TRBD1	TRBJ1-2	TRBV5-1	CASSPWTGTHGYTF	TGCGCCAGCAGCCCCTGGACAGGGACCCATGGCTACACCTTC
.	TRBD2	TRBJ2-5	TRBV20-1	CSASRGGGSRETQYF	TGCAGTGCTAGTCGGGGCGGGGGGTCCAGAGAGACCCAGTACTTC
.	TRBD1	TRBJ1-2	TRBV7-2	CASSLVTGGGYGYTF	TGTGCCAGCAGCTTAGTGACAGGGGGCGGGTATGGCTACACCTTC
.	TRBD1	TRBJ2-1	TRBV29-1	CSVVRDSRQGLQFF	TGCAGCGTTGTCCGGGACAGCCGACAGGGGCTGCAGTTCTTC
.	.	TRBJ1-1	TRBV7-3	CASSLSGNTEAFF	TGTGCCAGCAGCTTAAGCGGGAACACTGAAGCTTTCTTT
.	.	TRBJ1-3	TRBV7-9	CASSFRQNLGNTIYF	TGTGCCAGCAGTTTTAGACAGAACCTTGGAAACACCATATATTTT
few	.	TRBJ1-2	TRBV7-9	CASSREIYGYTF	TGTGCCAGCAGCCGGGAAATTTATGGCTACACCTTC
few	.	TRBJ1-3	TRBV24-1	CATSAGAGNTIYF	TGTGCCACCAGTGCAGGGGCAGGAAACACCATATATTTT
once	.	TRBJ1-1	TRBV20-1	CSASGGATEAFF	TGCAGTGCTAGTGGAGGAGCCACTGAAGCTTTCTTT
few	TRBD1	TRBJ2-5	TRBV19	CASSAALGQGKGETQYF	TGTGCCAGTAGTGCAGCCCTAGGACAGGGGAAGGGAGAGACCCAGTACTTC
.	TRBD1	TRBJ1-6	TRBV28	CASRGYRGQESPLHF	TGTGCCAGCAGAGGGTACAGGGGTCAGGAATCACCCCTCCACTTT
.	TRBD1	TRBJ1-2	TRBV7-9	CASSRPQGAYTF	TGTGCCAGCAGCAGACCACAGGGGGCCTACACCTTC
.	TRBD1	TRBJ2-7	TRBV6-5	CASRYPGQGYEQYF	TGTGCCAGCAGATATCCGGGACAGGGGTACGAGCAGTACTTC
.	.	TRBJ1-6	TRBV6-5	CASSYSGLASPLHF	TGTGCCAGCAGTTACTCGGGGCTTGCGTCACCCCTCCACTTT
once	TRBD2	TRBJ2-2	TRBV28	CASSSPPGLAGGTFGELFF	TGTGCCAGCAGCTCCCCGCCGGGACTAGCGGGAGGGACTTTCGGGGAGCTGTTTTTT
.	.	TRBJ2-3	TRBV10-3	CATSPKQDTQYF	TGTGCCACCAGCCCCAAACAAGATACGCAGTATTTT
.	TRBD1	TRBJ2-3	TRBV7-3	CASSLRQGTDTQYF	TGTGCCAGCAGCCTCCGACAGGGGACAGATACGCAGTATTTT